The 13 T cell receptor beta chains in this list originate from one sample, sequenced in a study of vaccination effects on CD4 cells after COVID-19 (dated by TCRdb to about 2022). Receptors were amplified or captured by the immunoSEQ multiplex PCR assay. TCRdb obtained this table from immuneACCESS and retained in-frame rearrangements with V and J assigned. These tables miss some clones; where compared with another copy, unresolved V genes account for less than half of the shortfall, and the remainder is unexplained. The sample table holds about 41,000 clones, of which 70% were seen once. Jointly, the top ten make up roughly 24% of the sample. To identify antigen-specific CD4+ T cell clonotypes by their expansion, the ViraFEST assay first stimulated PBMC with viral peptide pools and then applied TCR sequencing. After around ten days of culture, CD4+ T cells were isolated with the EasySep CD4+ T cell isolation kit. Healthy vaccine recipients had no prior SARS-CoV-2 infection, confirmed by negative nucleocapsid antibodies before and after vaccination.

The antigens of these receptors remain unknown. Sample: CD4+ T cells from PBMCs cultured with HCoV-OC43 spike peptides, taken before COVID-19 vaccination. The meaning of the sample's cell subset or site label: HCoV-OC43 spike overlapping peptide pool stimulation. The receptor set was obtained from a human donor who received a COVID-19 vaccine.

V usage is TRBV7-2 and J usage is TRBJ2-1; 10 positions agree with TRBD1. V was clipped by 1 base and J by 16 bases; unmatched bases: 10. This CDR3 is built from 14 residues. Germline V gives CDR1 SGHTA, CDR2 FQGNSA. The CDR3 bases are TGTGCCAGCAGCTTAGATTTCGTGGGACAGGGGTTCTTCTTC. This translates into CASSLDFVGQGFFF. Combining the CDR3 with reference TRBV7-2 and TRBJ2-1 gives the whole variable domain GAGVSQSPSNKVTEKGKDVELRCDPISGHTALYWYRQSLGQGLEFLIYFQGNSAPDKSGLPSDRFSAERTGGSVSTLTIQRTQQEDSAVYLCASSLDFVGQGFFFGPGTRLTVL.

By share, this clone ranks as medium-sized (0.01 to 0.1%). The chain couples TRBV7-3 to TRBJ2-2, with D possibly being TRBD2 (5 bases). The V end lost 5 bases, the J end lost 4 bases, and 8 bases lay between the germline ends. Germline values: CDR1 SGHTA, CDR2 FQGTGA. CDR3 length: 13 residues. CDR3 loop: CASSGGTTGELFF. CDR3 sequence (DNA): TGTGCCAGCAGCGGAGGTACCACCGGGGAGCTGTTTTTT.

The chain joins TRBV10-3 to TRBJ2-1; no clear D. Trimming shortened V by 2 bases and J by 7 bases, and 6 bases separated the two germline ends. Germline assignment: CDR1 ENHRY and CDR2 SYGVKD. The CDR3 runs to 12 residues. This CDR3 reads CAISEGRNEQFF. The CDR3 bases are TGTGCCATCAGTGAGGGTAGGAATGAGCAGTTCTTC.

V gene TRBV15 combines with J gene TRBJ2-1; D could derive from TRBD1 or TRBD2 (5 bases each). The CDR3 totals 16 residues. The V and J ends lost 3 bases and 4 bases respectively, with 16 bases between them. Germline V gives CDR1 LNHNV, CDR2 YYDKDF (reference sequence). DNA for the CDR3: TGTGCCACCAGCAGCGAGACCGGGACCGATTACAATGAGCAGTTCTTC. It is translated as CATSSETGTDYNEQFF.

The chain employs TRBV14 and TRBJ2-2, with 12 nucleotides matching TRBD2. The CDR3 is 18 residues long. The germline V gene has CDR1 SGHDN and CDR2 FVKESK. With V trimmed by 4 bases and J by 6 bases, 12 bases remained unmatched. Written as DNA, the CDR3 is TGTGCCAGCAGCCCAAGGATTTCTAGCGGGAGGGCGCCCGGGGAGCTGTTTTTT. As protein: CASSPRISSGRAPGELFF.

V usage is TRBV6-5 and J usage is TRBJ1-1; TRBD1 might be the D (5 bases). Per germline, CDR1 MNHEY and CDR2 SVGAGI. Trimming took off 6 bases at V and 5 bases at J, with 13 bases between the two ends. The CDR3 has 13 residues. CDR3 in amino acids: CASRRGGITEAFF. The CDR3 region has the DNA TGTGCCAGCAGAAGGGGAGGGATAACTGAAGCTTTCTTT.

This clone was picked up one time. V gene TRBV2 combines with J gene TRBJ1-1; TRBD1 might be the D (6 bases). CDR1 and CDR2 from the germline V gene are SNHLY and FYNNEI. V was clipped by 3 bases and J by 4 bases, with 9 bases between them. The CDR3 totals 13 residues. The CDR3 sequence is CASSDGGRTEAFF. The CDR3 DNA sequence: TGTGCCAGCAGTGACGGGGGGCGCACTGAAGCTTTCTTT.

This clone was seen only once. This sequence joins TRBV28 and TRBJ2-3, with TRBD2 identical over 7 bases. The CDR3 runs 15 residues. Germline CDR1 MDHEN, CDR2 SYDVKM. After removal of 5 bases from V and 0 bases from J, the junction contained 5 bases not matched to a gene. This CDR3 reads CASSRGRPSTDTQYF. CDR3 sequence (DNA): TGTGCCAGCAGTCGCGGGAGACCTAGCACAGATACGCAGTATTTT.

The gene calls are TRBV3-1 (or the pseudogene TRBV3-2) and TRBJ2-5; tentative D call: TRBD1 (5 bases). CDR1 is LGHDT and CDR2 is YNNKEL in the germline V gene (reference sequence). The CDR3 is 15 amino acids. V lost 1 base, J lost 5 bases, and 14 bases lay in between. Here the CDR3 DNA reads TGTGCCAGCAGCCAAGGGACCCAGGGTGGGGAGACCCAGTACTTC. Protein: CASSQGTQGGETQYF.

V gene TRBV29-1 combines with J gene TRBJ2-3; the match to TRBD2 covers 12 bases. J gave up 1 base and V 4 bases, and 6 bases lay outside the gene matches. The CDR3 is 16 amino acids. Germline V gene sequence: CDR1 SQVTM, CDR2 ANQGSEA. The CDR3 spells CSVVLAGGPGTDTQYF. The CDR3, as DNA: TGCAGCGTTGTGCTAGCGGGAGGGCCGGGCACAGATACGCAGTATTTT.

The chain carries TRBV5-6 and TRBJ2-7; 7 nucleotides agree with TRBD1. The CDR3 totals 16 residues. In germline, CDR1 is SGHDT, CDR2 YYEEEE. V lost 2 bases, J lost 4 bases, and 12 bases stayed unmatched. The CDR3 is CASSFELEQGQYEQYF. The CDR3 coding sequence is TGTGCCAGCAGCTTTGAACTAGAACAGGGGCAATACGAGCAGTACTTC.

This rearrangement joins TRBV20-1 to TRBJ2-3, with 8 bases lining up with TRBD2. V dropped 3 bases and J dropped 2; count of bases not matched to a gene: 7. Germline lookup yields CDR1 DFQATT and CDR2 SNEGSKA (reference sequence). This CDR3 comprises 15 residues. CDR3 nucleotide sequence: TGCAGTGCTAGTCTGGGCGGGGGGATCACAGATACGCAGTATTTT. This encodes CSASLGGGITDTQYF.

The chain links TRBV2 to TRBJ2-3, with 14 positions matching TRBD2. This CDR3 is built from 16 residues. With 6 bases clipped from V and 2 bases from J, the junction kept 4 bases outside the gene matches. In germline, CDR1 is SNHLY, CDR2 FYNNEI. CDR3 amino acids: CASRQGLAGVTDTQYF. CDR3 nucleotides: TGTGCCAGCAGGCAGGGACTAGCGGGAGTCACAGATACGCAGTATTTT. Drawing the rest from reference TRBV2 and TRBJ2-3, the complete variable domain is EPEVTQTPSHQVTQMGQEVILRCVPISNHLYFYWYRQILGQKVEFLVSFYNNEISEKSEIFDDQFSVERPDGSNFTLKIRSTKLEDSAMYFCASRQGLAGVTDTQYFGPGTRLTVL.